Below are 3 T cell receptor beta chains sequenced from a single sample in a study of T cell responses to AZD1222 COVID-19 vaccine. Measured with immunoSEQ multiplex PCR; TCRdb has only the in-frame clones, and not every one. The sample shows about 160,000 clones, roughly 94% of them seen only once. This material consisted of peripheral blood, taken 28 days after the second AZD1222 dose. These receptors all stem from an adult who received the AZD1222 COVID-19 vaccine.

The chain joins TRBV20-1 to TRBJ1-2, with D tentatively TRBD1 (5 bases). Germline lookup yields CDR1 DFQATT and CDR2 SNEGSKA (reference sequence). The CDR3 is made up of 11 amino acids. Written as DNA, the CDR3 is TGCAGCCCTCCTTGGGGGAATGGCTACACCTTC. Its protein is CSPPWGNGYTF.

The DNA for the CDR3 is TGTGCCAGCAGCTCCGGTGGGGACGAGCAGTACTTC. Its translation: CASSSGGDEQYF. The chain carries TRBV7-6 and TRBJ2-7; D is undetermined. The V gene's germline CDR1 is SGHVS and CDR2 FNYEAQ. CDR3 length equals 12 residues. Trimming removed 4 bases at V and 5 bases at J, with 9 bases between.

The chain couples TRBV5-1 to TRBJ2-3, with TRBD2 matching over 8 bases. CDR3 length equals 16 residues. J gave up 2 bases and V 5 bases, and 10 bases lay outside the gene matches. Germline V CDR1 and CDR2: SGHRS, YFSETQ. The DNA of the CDR3 is TGCGCCAGCAGATTCTTAGCGGGAACTTCCACAGATACGCAGTATTTT. Its translation is CASRFLAGTSTDTQYF.